Given below is one TCR beta chain in context. Its antigen is not known. These data belong to a study of post-analysis software for immune sequencing data. Unique molecular identifiers featured in each of the TCR beta cDNA libraries. Each CDR3 protein gets one entry after TCRdb re-called the PCR reads with MiXCR. The sample records roughly 430,000 distinct CDR3 sequences, approximately 42% being singletons. Whole-study findings and limits: Controls showed lower frequencies than patients for five TRBV segments, and TRBV5-6, TRBV5-1 and TRBV20-1 were among these.

Trimming took 5 bases from V and 6 from J, leaving 14 bases between them. CDR1 is KGHSH and CDR2 is LQKENI in the germline V gene. This CDR3 comprises 13 residues. The sequence came from a girl aged 2 to 10 with multiple sclerosis. Sequencing used blood. The chain couples TRBV18 to TRBJ2-7; D is undetermined. The CDR3 reads CASSAPLKGEQYF. In DNA, the CDR3 is TGTGCCAGCTCAGCGCCCCTGAAAGGCGAGCAGTACTTC.